The 13 T cell receptor beta chains given below trace back to one sample, sequenced in a study of PD-L1 blockade in urothelial cancer. TCRdb keeps only in-frame clones here, not all; method: immunoSEQ multiplex PCR. The repertoire holds around 30,000 clones, 75% to 90% seen once, with about 2% in the top ten. Specimen: PBMCs, collected around atezolizumab (anti-PD-L1) treatment. Receptors were obtained from a man over 45 with urothelial cancer.

The genes are TRBV11-2 and TRBJ2-3; 10 nucleotides align to TRBD1. This CDR3 is 15 amino acids long. Trimming took 4 bases from V and 6 from J; bases not matched to a gene: 7. Germline values: CDR1 SGHAT, CDR2 FQNNGV. The CDR3, as DNA: TGTGCCAGCAGCTCCCCCGGGACAGGGGCGGATACGCAGTATTTT. Translated: CASSSPGTGADTQYF.

This clone has a handful of counts. The chain uses TRBV28 and TRBJ1-1; TRBD1 matches 8 bases. Per the germline V gene, CDR1 is MDHEN and CDR2 is SYDVKM. The CDR3 contains 13 residues. With V trimmed by 8 bases and J by 0 bases, 2 bases remained unmatched. This CDR3 is CASLTGVNTEAFF. The CDR3, as DNA: TGTGCCAGCCTGACAGGGGTGAACACTGAAGCTTTCTTT.

The chain's CDR3 is CASSMEAFTEAFF. The CDR3 nucleotides are TGTGCCAGTAGTATGGAGGCGTTCACTGAAGCTTTCTTT. V usage is TRBV19 and J usage is TRBJ1-1; no clear D. Germline V gene lookup returns CDR1 LNHDA and CDR2 SQIVND (reference sequence). The V end was cut by 3 bases, the J end by 4 bases, with 9 bases between. This CDR3 is built from 13 residues.

This sequence joins TRBV5-6 and TRBJ1-1; 7 nucleotides align to TRBD1. The ends lost 0 bases at V and 0 bases at J; junction bases unmatched: 2. Germline V gene sequence: CDR1 SGHDT, CDR2 YYEEEE. The CDR3 has 15 residues. The CDR3 sequence: CASSLGTGLNTEAFF. CDR3 bases: TGTGCCAGCAGCTTGGGGACAGGCCTGAACACTGAAGCTTTCTTT.

The chain carries TRBV14 and TRBJ2-4; D is possibly TRBD2 (5 bases). V shed 6 bases and J shed 0 bases, with 18 bases lying between them. Germline V CDR1 and CDR2: SGHDN, FVKESK. CDR3 length equals 17 residues. As DNA, the CDR3 is TGTGCCAGCAGTCTCACCGGAGGCCACTTAGCCAAAAACATTCAGTACTTC. Protein product: CASSLTGGHLAKNIQYF.

J is TRBJ1-1 and V is TRBV6-6, with D unclear. The V end was cut by 1 base, the J end by 10 bases, with 13 bases between. This CDR3 has 13 amino acids. Per germline, CDR1 MNHNY and CDR2 SVGAGI (reference sequence). This CDR3 reads CASSYWDSGGAFF. CDR3 coding DNA: TGTGCCAGCAGTTACTGGGATTCGGGAGGAGCTTTCTTT.

This clone has just a few counts. The rearrangement uses TRBV7-9 and TRBJ1-5, with 7 positions matching TRBD1. The CDR3 is 17 residues long. Trimming at V came to 1 base and at J to 0 bases, leaving 6 bases not matched to a gene. Germline values: CDR1 SEHNR, CDR2 FQNEAQ (reference sequence). CDR3 region: CASSLGTGADSNQPQHF. DNA for the CDR3: TGTGCCAGCAGCTTAGGTACAGGGGCCGATAGCAATCAGCCCCAGCATTTT.

V is TRBV7-9 and J is TRBJ1-1, with D unresolved. V dropped 2 bases and J dropped 7 bases, with 5 bases sitting between them. This CDR3 comprises 11 residues. The germline CDR1 and CDR2 sequences are SEHNR and FQNEAQ (reference sequence). CDR3 DNA: TGTGCCAGCAGCTTAACCAGTGAAGCTTTCTTT. Translated, it gives CASSLTSEAFF.

The chain links TRBV19 to TRBJ2-1; tentative D call: TRBD1 (6 bases). There are 14 residues in the CDR3. V was trimmed by 5 bases and J by 4 bases, leaving 12 bases between them. In germline, CDR1 is LNHDA, CDR2 SQIVND (reference sequence). The CDR3 nucleotides are TGTGCCAGTAGTTCCTGGACAGAGTACAATGAGCAGTTCTTC. It translates to CASSSWTEYNEQFF. Full variable domain (rest looked up from reference TRBV19 and TRBJ2-1): DGGITQSPKYLFRKEGQNVTLSCEQNLNHDAMYWYRQDPGQGLRLIYYSQIVNDFQKGDIAEGYSVSREKKESFPLTVTSAQKNPTAFYLCASSSWTEYNEQFFGPGTRLTVL.

The gene calls are TRBV7-9 and TRBJ1-1, with D uncertain. The CDR3 has 13 residues. The germline gives CDR1 SEHNR, CDR2 FQNEAQ (reference sequence). V lost 0 bases and J 4 bases, leaving 6 bases between the germline ends. CDR3 loop: CASSLASSTEAFF. The CDR3 DNA follows: TGTGCCAGCAGCTTAGCGTCTAGCACTGAAGCTTTCTTT.

V is TRBV30 and J is TRBJ2-7, with 7 bases identical to TRBD1. The CDR3 is 14 residues long. The J segment lost 0 bases and the V segment lost 5 bases, leaving 7 bases of the junction unmatched. Germline CDR1 GTSNPN, CDR2 SVGIG (reference sequence). CDR3 protein: CAWPPGQSSYEQYV. The DNA of the CDR3 is TGTGCCTGGCCTCCGGGACAGAGCTCCTACGAGCAGTACGTC.

This rearrangement joins TRBV21-1 to TRBJ2-7; the D call TRBD1 from the table was never checked on the DNA. TRBV21-1 represents a pseudogene. This CDR3 has 14 amino acids. CDR3 residues: CASSKDREYHEQYF. The CDR3, as DNA: TGTGCCAGCAGCAAGGACAGGGAGTATCACGAGCAGTACTTC.

This chain connects TRBV7-9 to TRBJ1-2, with 7 nucleotides matching TRBD1. Germline V gene data show CDR1 as SEHNR and CDR2 as FQNEAQ (reference sequence). This CDR3 comprises 16 residues. The V and J ends lost 3 bases and 6 bases, in that order; junction bases with no gene match: 13. CDR3 sequence reads: CASSLSQATGFNGYTF. The DNA for the CDR3 is TGTGCCAGCAGCTTGTCTCAAGCGACAGGGTTTAATGGCTACACCTTC. Full variable domain (missing parts from reference TRBV7-9 and TRBJ1-2): DTGVSQNPRHKITKRGQNVTFRCDPISEHNRLYWYRQTLGQGPEFLTYFQNEAQLEKSRLLSDRFSAERPKGSFSTLEIQRTEQGDSAMYLCASSLSQATGFNGYTFGSGTRLTVV.